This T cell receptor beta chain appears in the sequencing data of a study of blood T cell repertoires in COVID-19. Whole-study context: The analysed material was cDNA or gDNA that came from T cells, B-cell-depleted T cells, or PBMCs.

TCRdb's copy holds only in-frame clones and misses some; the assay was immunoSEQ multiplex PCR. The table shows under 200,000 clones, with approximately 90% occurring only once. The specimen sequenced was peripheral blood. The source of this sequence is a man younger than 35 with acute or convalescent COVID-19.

CDR3 nucleotide sequence: TGTGCCAGCAGCTTCCCCGGGGGGGGAAGCACCGGGGAGCTGTTTTTT. It encodes CASSFPGGGSTGELFF. The rearrangement uses TRBV5-4 and TRBJ2-2, with 8 positions matching TRBD2. The CDR3 extends over 16 amino acids. V was pared by 2 bases and J by 4 bases, with 7 bases of the junction left unmatched. CDR1 and CDR2 from the germline V gene are SGHNT and YYREEE (reference sequence).